This TCR beta chain is drawn from a study of T cells in Graves' hyperthyroidism and ophthalmopathy. Findings of the study overall: Ophthalmopathy onset followed model prediction by a median about six months.

This clonotype showed up many times. Antigen specificity is unknown. Amplified TCR beta CDR3 regions came from RNA transcripts. The HTBI primer set served for first-round RT-PCR of the TCR CDR3. MiXCR was run by TCRdb on the multiplex PCR reads, yielding one entry per CDR3 protein. Among around 540,000 distinct CDR3 sequences listed, roughly 16% were seen once. Extraction of PBMCs used roughly 9.3 ml of fresh peripheral blood. This TCR was sampled from a woman aged 25-40 years with Graves' ophthalmopathy. Input material: blood.

The CDR3 is CSARLAGGRISQYF. Written as DNA, the CDR3 is TGCAGTGCTAGACTAGCGGGAGGGCGTATTTCGCAGTATTTT. The chain links TRBV20-1 to TRBJ2-3; 12 nucleotides match TRBD2. The CDR3 loop spans 14 amino acids. Looked up from germline, CDR1 is DFQATT and CDR2 is SNEGSKA (reference sequence). Trimming removed 2 bases from V and 10 bases from J; junction bases left unmatched: 7.